Below, one T cell receptor (beta chain) is given with its context. Other DNA sequences from this sample encode an identical CDR3 as well. The J segment lost 2 bases and the V segment lost 1 base, leaving 1 base of the junction unmatched. The CDR3 is 14 amino acids. Germline V gives CDR1 SQVTM, CDR2 ANQGSEA. The source of the sample is a study of shared clonotypes between healthy human individuals. Turning to the study itself: A couple of female and three male donors aged 18 to 49 were enrolled.

Each cell subset's genomic DNA was divided evenly among several immunoSEQ plates. Repertoires were generated with immunoSEQ multiplex PCR, while TCRdb's copy carries only in-frame clones and drops some. The profile shows 2 million to 2.5 million clones, just under 95% of them singletons. This TCR was recovered from a man younger than 30 in good health. Some clones in this sample may be carry-over from other donors' samples. Sequencing input: naive CD4+ T cells from PBMCs. Subset reported: CD45RA+ positively selected. V gene TRBV29-1 combines with J gene TRBJ2-7, with TRBD1 matching over 11 bases. In DNA, the CDR3 is TGCAGCGTTGAAGGGGGACAGGGGGCCTACGAGCAGTACTTC. Residues: CSVEGGQGAYEQYF.